Sequencing of this T cell receptor beta chain was carried out in a study of T cell clonality in common variable immunodeficiency (dated by TCRdb to the mid-2010s). What the research found in general, with its limitations: Fewer TCRbeta clones were shared among CVID subjects than among healthy controls (p < 0.0001). CVID TCRbeta sequences reportedly showed fewer deletions and N-nucleotide insertions and lacked highly modified clones with 13 or more V deletions. According to the authors, figuring out what caused the increased clonality in CVID would require sequencing the repertoires of T cell subpopulations. Increased TCRbeta clonality was found in CVID subjects compared with healthy controls (t-test p = 0.018), with the increase being most characteristic of about a third of subjects. Correlations between repertoire features and clinical complications were limited by patient heterogeneity within the CVID cohort. Despite equal DNA input, controls averaged approximately 74,000 unique sequences per sample versus about 31,547 in CVID samples.

The CDR3 starts with the cysteine, ends with the phenylalanine, and has 16 residues. Shown are 39 bases from within the CDR3, in frame from base 1. Germline trimming: 4 bases from V, 3 bases from J; junction bases outside gene matches: 9. In the germline V gene, CDR1 corresponds to SGHVS and CDR2 to FQNEAQ. This clone was observed many times. It has no known antigen specificity. The CDR3 end lies 3 residues beyond the end of the read and is filled in from the germline J gene. Equivalent amounts of genomic DNA from CVID and control samples were used as sequencing input. For every sample, a 60 bp segment covering the rearranged TCRbeta CDR3 region was amplified and then sequenced. The immunoSEQ assay, a bias-corrected multiplex PCR with high-throughput sequencing, was employed for TCRbeta amplification. In the source study's methods: Every unique nucleotide sequence counted as a clone and was annotated with V, D and J genes, copy number and frequency. Sequences were labeled productive if in frame, and non-productive if out of frame or containing stop codons. As previously described, clonality was calculated on the basis of Shannon's entropy. The predicted amino acid sequences of productive clones were used to derive the mean CDR3 Kyte-Doolittle hydropathy. Hierarchical clustering of scaled V gene usage was performed with the R hclust function using Manhattan distance and complete linkage. Clone sharing by CDR3 amino acid sequence was assessed by resampling 12 repertoires per group over 100 rounds. Repertoires were searched for 60 to 80 published EBV-specific and 200 to 300 published CMV-specific TCRbeta sequences. Analysis left out a couple of CVID samples that produced under 10,000 sequences, so a few dozen CVID repertoires remained. TCRdb holds this immuneACCESS table with in-frame rearrangements only. Some clones are missing; in checked studies, unresolved V genes explain under half, and the rest has no known cause. D and trimming were read from the DNA, whereas the V and J calls and clone size are those reported in that table. The sample counts roughly 79,000 clones, each observed more than once. Of the sample, about 0.8% is held by the ten largest clones.

Predominantly Caucasian heritage was noted among both the CVID patients and the healthy controls. Heparinized peripheral whole blood samples of roughly 5 to 8 ml were obtained from each donor. Genomic DNA from adults with common variable immune deficiency (CVID) and from healthy adult controls was used for sequencing of TCRbeta CDR3 repertoires. The control group comprised about 22 healthy adult volunteers, some 12 female and roughly ten male, aged about 23 to 70 years with a mean age of roughly 34. To isolate peripheral blood mononuclear cells, diluted blood was subjected to density centrifugation over Hypaque 1077 or Ficoll-Paque. Genomic DNA was extracted from unsorted mononuclear cells by Qiagen column purification or by a centrifugation-based method.

The clonotype was recovered from a person aged 18-70 years in good health. Sequenced: peripheral blood mononuclear cells. Rearrangement joined TRBV7-8 to TRBJ2-3, and TRBD1 matches 8 of the central bases. The CDR3 is CASSYNTGGRTDTQYF. The part of the CDR3 DNA that was read is TGTGCCAGCAGCTATAATACAGGGGGGAGAACAGATACG. The reference TRBV7-8 and TRBJ2-3 proteins fill in what lies around the CDR3, so the full variable domain reads GAGVSQSPRYKVAKRGQDVALRCDPISGHVSLFWYQQALGQGPEFLTYFQNEAQLDKSGLPSDRFFAERPEGSVSTLKIQRTQQEDSAVYLCASSYNTGGRTDTQYFGPGTRLTVL.